The 23 T cell receptor beta chains reported below all come from one sample, sequenced in a study of blood T cell repertoires in COVID-19. Sequencing was performed with immunoSEQ multiplex PCR; in TCRdb, only in-frame clones are kept and a portion is missing. Counted here are roughly 340,000 clones, approximately 92% occurring once; the ten biggest clones make up roughly 1%. Sequenced material: PBMCs or T cells enriched from blood (not recorded which). Receptors were obtained from a man aged 18 to 30 who had recovered from COVID-19.

For this clone: The limits of the CDR3 on the DNA are not certain, so only TCRdb's listed CDR3 is given. This chain links TRBV19 with TRBJ2-1; the table's D call TRBD2 went unverified against the DNA. Germline lookup yields CDR1 LNHDA and CDR2 SQIVND (reference sequence). The CDR3 sequence runs 16 residues, both termini included. The CDR3 sequence is CASTSGGLAGYNEQFF.

The rearrangement uses TRBV5-1 and TRBJ1-2; 8 bases are a match to TRBD1. Germline trimming cut 4 bases from V and 4 bases from J; bases unmatched to any gene: 6. The CDR3 has 14 residues. Germline V CDR1 and CDR2: SGHRS, YFSETQ. The CDR3 nucleotides read TGCGCCAGCAGCGGCGGGACAGGCGGCTATGGCTACACCTTC. As protein: CASSGGTGGYGYTF.

The chain links TRBV4-3 to TRBJ2-2; D gene uncertain. The ends were cut back, 0 bases at V and 4 bases at J, with 21 bases in the middle. This CDR3 contains 19 residues. Germline CDR1 reads LGHNA; CDR2 reads YSLEER. The CDR3 DNA sequence: TGCGCCAGCAGCCAAGATAGCCCCACTCGCATCGCATCCACCGGGGAGCTGTTTTTT. Translation: CASSQDSPTRIASTGELFF.

The rearrangement uses TRBV27 and TRBJ2-7; 7 positions match TRBD1. The CDR3 is made up of 15 amino acids. Germline CDR1 reads MNHEY; CDR2 reads SMNVEV (reference sequence). V was pared by 6 bases and J by 4 bases, with 12 bases of the junction left unmatched. The CDR3 DNA reads as TGTGCCAGCAGGGCGCCCGGGACAGACAAATACGAGCAGTACTTC. Its protein is CASRAPGTDKYEQYF.

The chain carries TRBV11-2 and TRBJ2-7, with TRBD2 as a possible D gene (5 bases). The germline V and J ends were trimmed by 5 bases and 5 bases, with 10 bases remaining between them. The V gene's germline CDR1 is SGHAT and CDR2 FQNNGV. This CDR3 is 12 amino acids long. The CDR3 DNA reads TGTGCCAGCAGCCCTACTAGAGACGAGCAGTACTTC. Protein sequence: CASSPTRDEQYF. The variable domain in full, with the rest retrieved from reference TRBV11-2 and TRBJ2-7, is EAGVAQSPRYKIIEKRQSVAFWCNPISGHATLYWYQQILGQGPKLLIQFQNNGVVDDSQLPKDRFSAERLKGVDSTLKIQPAKLEDSAVYLCASSPTRDEQYFGPGTRLTVT.

The chain couples TRBV11-2 to TRBJ1-1; D is unclear. The V and J ends lost 1 base and 1 base respectively, with 10 bases between them. Germline loops: CDR1 SGHAT, CDR2 FQNNGV. The CDR3 sequence is 15 residues long. CDR3 sequence reads: CASSLGKAGNTEAFF. The CDR3 DNA sequence: TGTGCCAGCAGCTTAGGAAAGGCAGGGAACACTGAAGCTTTCTTT. Combining the CDR3 with reference TRBV11-2 and TRBJ1-1 gives the whole variable domain EAGVAQSPRYKIIEKRQSVAFWCNPISGHATLYWYQQILGQGPKLLIQFQNNGVVDDSQLPKDRFSAERLKGVDSTLKIQPAKLEDSAVYLCASSLGKAGNTEAFFGQGTRLTVV.

The J gene is TRBJ2-7, the V gene TRBV18; D gene ambiguous. Trimming stripped 5 bases from V and 2 bases from J, with 10 bases between. The CDR3 spans 13 residues. Germline V gene sequence: CDR1 KGHSH, CDR2 LQKENI. This CDR3 reads CASSAASAYEQYF. The CDR3 DNA is TGTGCCAGCTCAGCGGCCTCCGCCTACGAGCAGTACTTC.

J is TRBJ2-3 and V is TRBV20-1; the D gene is possibly TRBD2 (5 bases). This CDR3 comprises 11 residues. Germline V gene data show CDR1 as DFQATT and CDR2 as SNEGSKA (reference sequence). Trimming shortened V by 6 bases and J by 9 bases, and 13 bases separated the two germline ends. As DNA, the CDR3 is TGCAGTGCGCCGGGCCGGGGAACGCAGTATTTT. Encoded protein: CSAPGRGTQYF.

The V gene is TRBV12-3 or TRBV12-4, the J gene TRBJ1-5, with D perhaps matching TRBD1 (5 bases). This CDR3 region has 13 residues. Trimming cost V 6 bases and J 3 bases, with 9 bases left between them. The CDR3 coding sequence is TGTGCCAGCAGAGTACAGGACAATCAGCCCCAGCATTTT. This translates into CASRVQDNQPQHF.

The chain links TRBV11-2 to TRBJ1-3; tentatively, D is TRBD1 (6 bases). With 0 bases removed from V and 0 bases from J, the gap between germline ends came to 12 bases. The CDR3 contains 17 residues. Germline V gene data show CDR1 as SGHAT and CDR2 as FQNNGV. CDR3 residues: CASSLDPRGASGNTIYF. CDR3 coding DNA: TGTGCCAGCAGCTTAGATCCCCGGGGGGCCTCTGGAAACACCATATATTTT. Combining the CDR3 with reference TRBV11-2 and TRBJ1-3 gives the whole variable domain EAGVAQSPRYKIIEKRQSVAFWCNPISGHATLYWYQQILGQGPKLLIQFQNNGVVDDSQLPKDRFSAERLKGVDSTLKIQPAKLEDSAVYLCASSLDPRGASGNTIYFGEGSWLTVV.

The gene calls are TRBV7-6 and TRBJ2-7, with a weak D call TRBD2 (5 bases). Trimming took off 5 bases at V and 2 bases at J, with 13 bases between the two ends. Germline loops: CDR1 SGHVS, CDR2 FNYEAQ. This CDR3 has 14 residues. The CDR3 DNA reads TGTGCCAGCAGCGGATTGTCCGGGACCTACGAGCAGTACTTC. Amino acid sequence: CASSGLSGTYEQYF. The full variable domain, in which reference TRBV7-6 and TRBJ2-7 provide the parts outside the CDR3, is GAGVSQSPRYKVTKRGQDVALRCDPISGHVSLYWYRQALGQGPEFLTYFNYEAQQDKSGLPNDRFSAERPEGSISTLTIQRTEQRDSAMYRCASSGLSGTYEQYFGPGTRLTVT.

This clone came up a few times. This chain uses TRBV7-9 with TRBJ1-3; tentative D call: TRBD1 (6 bases). The CDR3 has 14 residues. CDR1 and CDR2 (germline): SEHNR, FQNEAQ (reference sequence). The V and J ends lost 4 bases and 4 bases respectively, with 11 bases between them. CDR3: CASSYTGTGNTIYF. CDR3 DNA sequence: TGTGCCAGCAGCTACACAGGGACGGGAAACACCATATATTTT.

This chain links TRBV3-1 (or the pseudogene TRBV3-2) with TRBJ2-7; possible D gene TRBD1, 6 bases. V gave up 8 bases and J gave up 4 bases, with 12 bases separating them. The CDR3 loop spans 12 amino acids. The germline V gene has CDR1 LGHDT and CDR2 YNNKEL (reference sequence). CDR3 DNA sequence: TGTGCCAGCGGTCTCAGGGGTTACGAGCAGTACTTC. It specifies CASGLRGYEQYF.

The chain carries TRBV13 and TRBJ2-3; D is perhaps TRBD1 (5 bases). Per the germline V gene, CDR1 is PRHDT and CDR2 is FYEKMQ (reference sequence). V was cut by 5 bases and J by 0 bases, with 12 bases left in between. The CDR3 runs 15 residues. CDR3: CASSDRDTSTDTQYF. CDR3 coding DNA: TGTGCCAGCAGCGACAGAGACACTAGCACAGATACGCAGTATTTT. Drawing the rest from reference TRBV13 and TRBJ2-3, the complete variable domain is AAGVIQSPRHLIKEKRETATLKCYPIPRHDTVYWYQQGPGQDPQFLISFYEKMQSDKGSIPDRFSAQQFSDYHSELNMSSLELGDSALYFCASSDRDTSTDTQYFGPGTRLTVL.

This chain links TRBV19 with TRBJ1-2; 7 bases match TRBD1. CDR3 size: 15 residues. CDR1 and CDR2 (germline): LNHDA, SQIVND (reference sequence). The V and J ends lost 5 bases and 8 bases, in that order; junction bases with no gene match: 14. CDR3 in amino acids: CASSVTGDGTGGYTF. DNA for the CDR3: TGTGCCAGTAGTGTAACAGGGGACGGAACTGGGGGCTACACCTTC.

The count of this clone is one. The V gene is TRBV6-5, the J gene TRBJ1-2, with D unresolved. V lost 2 bases and J lost 2, with 9 bases in between. There are 14 residues in the CDR3. CDR1 MNHEY and CDR2 SVGAGI come from the germline V gene. As DNA, the CDR3 is TGTGCCAGCAGTTACGGGCGCCGGAACTATGGCTACACCTTC. Protein: CASSYGRRNYGYTF.

This chain links TRBV19 with TRBJ1-2; a possible D gene is TRBD1 (5 bases). The V end lost 5 bases, the J end lost 4 bases, and 8 bases lay between the germline ends. From germline, CDR1 is LNHDA and CDR2 SQIVND (reference sequence). CDR3 length: 12 residues. CDR3 coding DNA: TGTGCCAGTAGTGGTCAGGGCTATGGCTACACCTTC. Its protein product is CASSGQGYGYTF.

Regarding this clone: Within the sample, other DNA sequences also encode this same CDR3. The rearrangement joins TRBV5-1 to TRBJ2-7; 7 bases match TRBD2. Germline V gene sequence: CDR1 SGHRS, CDR2 YFSETQ. The CDR3 runs to 14 residues. With 2 bases clipped from V and 1 base from J, the junction kept 3 bases outside the gene matches. The CDR3 is CASSLGGSSYEQYF. In nucleotides, the CDR3 is TGCGCCAGCAGCTTAGGCGGGAGTTCCTACGAGCAGTACTTC.

The J gene is TRBJ1-1, the V gene TRBV11-3; 9 bases agree with TRBD1. Germline values: CDR1 SGHNT, CDR2 YENEEA. V shed 6 bases, J shed 3 bases, and the junction held 8 bases outside the gene matches. The CDR3 has 15 amino acids. The CDR3 DNA reads as TGTGCCAGCAGTTGGGACAGGGAAAGAGACACTGAAGCTTTCTTT. This encodes CASSWDRERDTEAFF.

This clone was counted a few times. This chain uses TRBV27 with TRBJ2-1, with 8 bases matching TRBD2. The CDR3 runs to 14 residues. The V gene's germline CDR1 is MNHEY and CDR2 SMNVEV (reference sequence). J lost 7 bases, V lost 2 bases, and 4 bases had no gene match. The CDR3 here is CASSLAGGGNEQFF. The CDR3 bases are TGTGCCAGCAGTTTAGCGGGAGGTGGTAATGAGCAGTTCTTC.

The chain carries TRBV19 and TRBJ2-5, with 7 bases matching TRBD1. Per germline, CDR1 LNHDA and CDR2 SQIVND (reference sequence). This CDR3 is 16 amino acids long. V lost 4 bases to trimming and J lost 5 bases; unmatched junction nucleotides: 13. CDR3 amino acids: CASSTNRGRLAETQYF. CDR3 in DNA: TGTGCCAGTAGTACAAACAGGGGAAGGTTAGCGGAGACCCAGTACTTC.

The CDR3 nucleotides are TGTGCCAGCTCACCATCGGGACAGCCTTATCAGCCCCAGCATTTT. Translating it yields CASSPSGQPYQPQHF. The V call is TRBV18, the J call TRBJ1-5; 7 positions match TRBD1. V was clipped by 2 bases and J by 5 bases; unmatched bases: 6. The CDR3 covers 15 residues. Germline CDR1 reads KGHSH; CDR2 reads LQKENI.

CDR3 region: CASGGTTTNEQFF. As DNA, the CDR3 is TGTGCCAGCGGGGGCACTACCACCAATGAGCAGTTCTTC. This rearrangement joins TRBV9 to TRBJ2-1, with D maybe TRBD1 (6 bases). The V end lost 7 bases, the J end lost 6 bases, and 14 bases lay between the germline ends. This CDR3 spans 13 amino acids. Germline V gene sequence: CDR1 SGDLS, CDR2 YYNGEE.